This T cell receptor beta chain was captured by sequencing in a study of cytomegalovirus exposure and HLA in healthy donors. V was pared by 3 bases and J by 4 bases, with 2 bases of the junction left unmatched. Germline V gene data show CDR1 as SGHKS and CDR2 as YYEKEE (reference sequence). The CDR3 loop spans 14 amino acids. This PCR relied on a set of 60 Vbeta primers and 13 Jbeta primers. Libraries were prepared by immunoSEQ multiplex PCR; TCRdb keeps only in-frame clonotypes and omits some of them. Of 150,000 to 200,000 clones in the sample, about 70% were seen once. This TCR was recovered from a woman in her thirties in good health and CMV-seronegative. The specimen was PBMCs. The chain recombines TRBV5-5 with TRBJ1-2, with TRBD1 matching 11 bases. The CDR3 is CASSWGQGGYGYTF. The CDR3 DNA sequence: TGTGCCAGCAGCTGGGGACAGGGGGGCTATGGCTACACCTTC.